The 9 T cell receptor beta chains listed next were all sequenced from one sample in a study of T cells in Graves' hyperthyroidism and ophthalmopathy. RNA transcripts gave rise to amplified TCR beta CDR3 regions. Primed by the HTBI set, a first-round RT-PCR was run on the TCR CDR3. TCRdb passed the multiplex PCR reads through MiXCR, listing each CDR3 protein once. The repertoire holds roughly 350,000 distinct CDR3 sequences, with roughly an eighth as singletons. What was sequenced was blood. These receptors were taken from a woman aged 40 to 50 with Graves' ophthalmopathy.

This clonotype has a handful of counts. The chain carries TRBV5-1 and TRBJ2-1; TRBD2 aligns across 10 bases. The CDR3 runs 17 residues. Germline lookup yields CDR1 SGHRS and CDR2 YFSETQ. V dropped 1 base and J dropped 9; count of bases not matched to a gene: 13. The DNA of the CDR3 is TGCGCCAGCAGCTTGATGTCTAGCGGGGGCGGTGGCGGTGAGCAGTTCTTC. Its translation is CASSLMSSGGGGGEQFF.

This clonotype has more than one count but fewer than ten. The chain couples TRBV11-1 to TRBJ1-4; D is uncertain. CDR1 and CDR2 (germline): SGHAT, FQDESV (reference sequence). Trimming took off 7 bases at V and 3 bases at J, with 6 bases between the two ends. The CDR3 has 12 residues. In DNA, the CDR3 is TGTGCCAGCAAATCGCCTAATGAAAAACTGTTTTTT. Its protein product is CASKSPNEKLFF.

The CDR3 protein is CSVVVPKETQYF. The CDR3 DNA reads as TGCAGCGTTGTAGTGCCTAAAGAGACCCAGTACTTC. The V gene is TRBV29-1, the J gene TRBJ2-5; D remains ambiguous. Germline V lookup: CDR1 SQVTM, CDR2 ANQGSEA. Trimming removed 4 bases at V and 3 bases at J, with 9 bases between. CDR3 length: 12 amino acids.

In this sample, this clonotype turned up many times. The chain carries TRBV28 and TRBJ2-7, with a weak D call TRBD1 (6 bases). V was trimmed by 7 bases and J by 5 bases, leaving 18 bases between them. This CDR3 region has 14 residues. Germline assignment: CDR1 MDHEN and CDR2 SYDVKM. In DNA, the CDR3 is TGTGCCAGCACCGCACCAGGGGAGACCCACGAGCAGTACTTC. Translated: CASTAPGETHEQYF.

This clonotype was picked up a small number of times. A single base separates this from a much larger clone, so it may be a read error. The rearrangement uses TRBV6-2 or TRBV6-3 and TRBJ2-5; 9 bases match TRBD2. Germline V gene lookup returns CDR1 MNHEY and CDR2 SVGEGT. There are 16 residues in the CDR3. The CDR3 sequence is CASSYSTSGLQEAQYF. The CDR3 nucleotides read TGTGCCAGCAGTTACTCGACTAGCGGACTACAAGAGGCCCAGTACTTC.

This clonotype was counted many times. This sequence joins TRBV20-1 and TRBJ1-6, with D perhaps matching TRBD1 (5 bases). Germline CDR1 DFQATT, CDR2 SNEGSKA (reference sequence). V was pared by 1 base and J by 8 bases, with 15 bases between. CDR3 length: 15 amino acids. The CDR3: CSARGLGGWDSPLHF. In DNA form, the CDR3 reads TGCAGTGCTAGAGGCCTGGGGGGGTGGGATTCACCCCTCCACTTT.

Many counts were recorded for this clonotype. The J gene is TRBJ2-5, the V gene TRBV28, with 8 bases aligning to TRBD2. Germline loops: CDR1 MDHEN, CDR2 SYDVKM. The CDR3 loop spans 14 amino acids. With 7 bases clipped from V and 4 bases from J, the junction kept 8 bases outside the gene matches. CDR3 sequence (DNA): TGTGCCAGCATTCCGGGAGGGCCGGGAGAGACCCAGTACTTC. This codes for CASIPGGPGETQYF.

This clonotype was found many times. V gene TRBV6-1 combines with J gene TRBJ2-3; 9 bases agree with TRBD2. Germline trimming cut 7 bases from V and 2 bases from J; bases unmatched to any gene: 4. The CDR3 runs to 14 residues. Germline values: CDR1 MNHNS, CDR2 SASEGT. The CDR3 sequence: CASKLAGHTDTQYF. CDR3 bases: TGTGCCAGCAAGCTAGCGGGACACACAGATACGCAGTATTTT.

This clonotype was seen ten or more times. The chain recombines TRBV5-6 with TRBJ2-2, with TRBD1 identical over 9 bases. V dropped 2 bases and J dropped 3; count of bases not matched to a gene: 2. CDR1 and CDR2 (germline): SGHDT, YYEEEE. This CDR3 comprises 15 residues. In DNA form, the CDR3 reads TGTGCCAGCAGCTTCCGGGACAGGGACACCGGGGAGCTGTTTTTT. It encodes CASSFRDRDTGELFF.